What follows are 24 T cell receptor beta chains derived from one specimen sequenced in a study of blood T cell repertoires in COVID-19. Sequenced by immunoSEQ multiplex PCR; TCRdb stores in-frame clones only, minus some. This sample has approximately 190,000 clones, with roughly nine tenths found just once. The specimen was PBMCs or T cells enriched from blood (not recorded which). Source of these receptors: a woman between 40 and 50 years old in a cohort exposed to, infected with or recovered from COVID-19 (not recorded which).

The V gene is TRBV15, the J gene TRBJ2-7; 7 positions agree with TRBD1. The ends lost 4 bases at V and 1 base at J; junction bases unmatched: 1. Germline assignment: CDR1 LNHNV and CDR2 YYDKDF (reference sequence). There are 13 residues in the CDR3. CDR3 coding DNA: TGTGCCACCAGCAAGGACAGGTCCTACGAGCAGTACTTC. It specifies CATSKDRSYEQYF. The complete variable domain, with remaining parts taken from reference TRBV15 and TRBJ2-7, reads DAMVIQNPRYQVTQFGKPVTLSCSQTLNHNVMYWYQQKSSQAPKLLFHYYDKDFNNEADTPDNFQSRRPNTSFCFLDIRSPGLGDTAMYLCATSKDRSYEQYFGPGTRLTVT.

The chain links TRBV11-2 to TRBJ1-4, with 12 bases fitting TRBD1. Trimming at V came to 5 bases and at J to 6 bases, leaving 13 bases not matched to a gene. Germline CDR1 and CDR2: SGHAT and FQNNGV. The CDR3 has 18 amino acids. CDR3 loop: CASSTNPGTGGWDEKLFF. CDR3 DNA: TGTGCCAGCAGCACAAATCCCGGGACAGGGGGCTGGGATGAAAAACTGTTTTTT. Full variable domain (remainder filled in from reference TRBV11-2 and TRBJ1-4): EAGVAQSPRYKIIEKRQSVAFWCNPISGHATLYWYQQILGQGPKLLIQFQNNGVVDDSQLPKDRFSAERLKGVDSTLKIQPAKLEDSAVYLCASSTNPGTGGWDEKLFFGSGTQLSVL.

J is TRBJ2-7 and V is TRBV2; D unclear. Germline CDR1 and CDR2: SNHLY and FYNNEI. Trimming removed 7 bases from V and 2 bases from J, with 9 bases in between. The CDR3 totals 12 residues. In nucleotides, the CDR3 is TGTGCCAGCAACGGCGGAGCCTACGAGCAGTACTTC. It is translated as CASNGGAYEQYF.

This chain joins TRBV7-9 and TRBJ2-7, with TRBD1 matching over 7 bases. Trimming took 4 bases from V and 0 from J; bases not matched to a gene: 3. Germline assignment: CDR1 SEHNR and CDR2 FQNEAQ (reference sequence). This CDR3 has 14 residues. The CDR3: CASSYTGASYEQYF. CDR3 DNA sequence: TGTGCCAGCAGCTACACAGGGGCCTCCTACGAGCAGTACTTC.

V is TRBV5-5 and J is TRBJ2-7; the D gene is possibly TRBD1 (6 bases). CDR1 is SGHKS and CDR2 is YYEKEE in the germline V gene (reference sequence). The CDR3 spans 15 residues. V was pared by 4 bases and J by 0 bases, with 14 bases between. The CDR3 loop reads CASSLAGDTSYEQYF. CDR3 nucleotide sequence: TGTGCCAGCAGCCTCGCCGGGGACACCTCCTACGAGCAGTACTTC.

This clone was seen only once. The chain carries TRBV13 and TRBJ1-6, with a weak D call TRBD1 (6 bases). The germline V and J ends were trimmed by 0 bases and 6 bases, with 9 bases remaining between them. The CDR3 is 15 residues long. Germline V CDR1 and CDR2: PRHDT, FYEKMQ (reference sequence). The CDR3 region is CASSLGGRGNSPLHF. CDR3 in DNA: TGTGCCAGCAGCTTAGGCGGCAGGGGTAATTCACCCCTCCACTTT.

This chain links TRBV27 with TRBJ2-7, with D perhaps matching TRBD2 (6 bases). This CDR3 region has 15 residues. Trimming stripped 5 bases from V and 5 bases from J, with 19 bases between. Germline CDR1 and CDR2: MNHEY and SMNVEV (reference sequence). The CDR3 loop reads CASSPLAGSINEQYF. CDR3 nucleotides: TGTGCCAGCAGTCCCCTAGCCGGGAGTATTAACGAGCAGTACTTC.

The genes are TRBV7-2 and TRBJ2-2, with 11 positions matching TRBD2. Germline CDR1 SGHTA, CDR2 FQGNSA. The V and J ends lost 3 bases and 7 bases, in that order; junction bases with no gene match: 7. The CDR3 consists of 16 residues. For the CDR3, the DNA is TGTGCCAGCAGCTTGGGCCTAGCGGGAGGAGTCGGGGAGCTGTTTTTT. This encodes CASSLGLAGGVGELFF.

The chain uses TRBV3-1 (or the pseudogene TRBV3-2) and TRBJ2-5; 7 bases are shared with TRBD1. The length of the CDR3 is 13 residues. Losses at the gene ends were 5 bases for V and 4 bases for J; bases not matched to a gene: 4. Germline CDR1 LGHDT, CDR2 YNNKEL (reference sequence). The CDR3 here is CASSGQAGETQYF. The DNA of the CDR3 is TGTGCCAGCAGCGGACAGGCGGGAGAGACCCAGTACTTC.

The CDR3 DNA sequence: TGTGCCAGCAGTCTGGACAGGGGGTATGGCTACACCTTC. The encoded protein is CASSLDRGYGYTF. The chain is built from TRBV12-3 or TRBV12-4 and TRBJ1-2; 10 nucleotides match TRBD1. The CDR3 contains 13 residues. Unmatched junction bases numbered 2, after V lost 5 bases and J lost 5 bases.

J is TRBJ2-3 and V is TRBV11-3; possible D gene TRBD2, 6 bases. CDR3 length: 16 amino acids. The germline CDR1 and CDR2 sequences are SGHNT and YENEEA. V lost 0 bases to trimming and J lost 2 bases, with 12 bases between them. The CDR3 DNA reads as TGTGCCAGCAGCTTAGAAGGTAGCGGTTCCACAGATACGCAGTATTTT. This codes for CASSLEGSGSTDTQYF.

This chain joins TRBV5-6 and TRBJ1-1; 9 bases line up with TRBD1. The ends lost 4 bases at V and 7 bases at J; junction bases unmatched: 5. The germline V gene encodes CDR1 SGHDT and CDR2 YYEEEE. This CDR3 has 13 residues. Here the CDR3 DNA reads TGTGCCAGCAGCGGGACAGGGCGGAGTGAAGCTTTCTTT. This gives the protein CASSGTGRSEAFF.

This clone came up once. The gene calls are TRBV11-2 and TRBJ2-3; 8 nucleotides match TRBD2. The CDR3 has 15 residues. Germline CDR1 and CDR2: SGHAT and FQNNGV. Trimming removed 1 base from V and 4 bases from J; junction bases left unmatched: 4. The CDR3 coding sequence is TGTGCCAGCAGCTTAGCGGGGGGGCATCCAGATACGCAGTATTTT. As protein: CASSLAGGHPDTQYF.

The chain employs TRBV4-1 and TRBJ1-2; 7 positions agree with TRBD1. Germline V gene lookup returns CDR1 MGHRA and CDR2 YSYEKL. The trim removed 2 bases at V and 8 bases at J, leaving 5 bases unmatched. CDR3 length: 13 residues. CDR3 in DNA: TGCGCCAGCAGCCAAACAACAGGGGAGGGCTACACCTTC. Its protein product is CASSQTTGEGYTF.

The V call is TRBV7-2, the J call TRBJ2-3; tentative D call: TRBD2 (5 bases). Germline CDR1 SGHTA, CDR2 FQGNSA. This CDR3 comprises 14 residues. V shed 2 bases and J shed 6 bases, with 12 bases lying between them. DNA for the CDR3: TGTGCCAGCAGCTTACTAGGACTTCTGGATACGCAGTATTTT. Protein: CASSLLGLLDTQYF.

The gene calls are TRBV4-2 and TRBJ1-1, with D unclear. Germline loops: CDR1 LGHNA, CDR2 YNFKEQ. V was pared by 0 bases and J by 0 bases, with 8 bases between. The CDR3 length is 15 residues. The CDR3 loop is CASSQDSNLNTEAFF. CDR3 in DNA: TGTGCCAGCAGCCAAGATTCCAATTTGAACACTGAAGCTTTCTTT.

The rearrangement links TRBV7-9 to TRBJ1-3; a possible D gene is TRBD1 (6 bases). The CDR3 covers 15 residues. Deletions cut 1 base from V and 3 bases from J, with 10 bases between. CDR1 SEHNR and CDR2 FQNEAQ come from the germline V gene (reference sequence). The CDR3 reads CASSLDREFGNTIYF. The CDR3 coding sequence is TGTGCCAGCAGCTTAGACAGGGAATTTGGAAACACCATATATTTT.

The chain has TRBV4-3 and TRBJ1-4, with D possibly matching TRBD1 (5 bases). The V end lost 0 bases, the J end lost 7 bases, and 15 bases lay between the germline ends. This CDR3 contains 16 residues. The germline gives CDR1 LGHNA, CDR2 YSLEER. Written as DNA, the CDR3 is TGCGCCAGCAGCCAAGAATATGGTATCGGGGGTGAAAAACTGTTTTTT. It codes for CASSQEYGIGGEKLFF.

The V and J genes are TRBV19 and TRBJ1-6; no clear D gene. The ends were cut back, 6 bases at V and 6 bases at J, with 15 bases in the middle. Germline-derived CDR1 and CDR2 are LNHDA and SQIVND (reference sequence). The CDR3 runs to 15 residues. For the CDR3, the DNA is TGTGCCAGTAGCATCTACCGGGAACTTAATTCACCCCTCCACTTT. The encoded protein is CASSIYRELNSPLHF. Combining the CDR3 with reference TRBV19 and TRBJ1-6 gives the whole variable domain DGGITQSPKYLFRKEGQNVTLSCEQNLNHDAMYWYRQDPGQGLRLIYYSQIVNDFQKGDIAEGYSVSREKKESFPLTVTSAQKNPTAFYLCASSIYRELNSPLHFGNGTRLTVT.

The CDR3: CASKLTGASPLHF. Here the CDR3 DNA reads TGTGCCAGCAAGCTAACAGGGGCTTCACCCCTCCACTTT. The chain uses TRBV28 and TRBJ1-6; 7 bases match TRBD1. The CDR3 totals 13 residues. After removal of 7 bases from V and 9 bases from J, the junction contained 6 bases not matched to a gene. Germline-derived CDR1 and CDR2 are MDHEN and SYDVKM.

This clone was seen only a few times. V is TRBV10-3 and J is TRBJ1-1, with 12 bases aligning to TRBD1. The CDR3 consists of 15 residues. CDR1 is ENHRY, CDR2 SYGVKD, per germline. The V segment lost 8 bases and the J segment 5 bases; nucleotides outside the gene matches: 9. DNA for the CDR3: TGTGCCATCGCCGGGACAGGGGGCTTTGGGACTGAAGCTTTCTTT. Its protein is CAIAGTGGFGTEAFF.

The chain uses TRBV7-9 and TRBJ2-5; weak D call: TRBD1 (6 bases). Between the trimmed V and J ends, which lost 5 bases and 2 bases, there was a span of 9 bases. From germline, CDR1 is SEHNR and CDR2 FQNEAQ (reference sequence). This CDR3 has 13 amino acids. CDR3: CASSRTAQETQYF. The CDR3 bases are TGTGCCAGCAGCCGGACAGCACAAGAGACCCAGTACTTC.

V is TRBV7-9 and J is TRBJ2-7; D unresolved. The germline V gene has CDR1 SEHNR and CDR2 FQNEAQ (reference sequence). V shed 4 bases and J shed 5 bases, with 12 bases lying between them. The CDR3 consists of 13 residues. The CDR3: CASSWLGSNEQYF. CDR3 sequence (DNA): TGTGCCAGCAGCTGGCTGGGCAGCAACGAGCAGTACTTC.

The rearrangement joins TRBV13 to TRBJ2-5, with D perhaps matching TRBD2 (7 bases). The length of the CDR3 is 15 residues. In germline, CDR1 is PRHDT, CDR2 FYEKMQ (reference sequence). V was clipped by 4 bases and J by 3 bases, with 15 bases between them. The CDR3 DNA follows: TGTGCCAGCAGCTCAGAAGGGGGGGGAGAAGAGACCCAGTACTTC. It specifies CASSSEGGGEETQYF. The full variable domain, with the rest looked up from reference TRBV13 and TRBJ2-5, is AAGVIQSPRHLIKEKRETATLKCYPIPRHDTVYWYQQGPGQDPQFLISFYEKMQSDKGSIPDRFSAQQFSDYHSELNMSSLELGDSALYFCASSSEGGGEETQYFGPGTRLLVL.